The clone carrying this TCR beta chain was recorded a few times. Its antigen is unidentified. Trimming cost V 4 bases and J 6 bases; bases outside gene matches: 8. The CDR3 totals 14 residues. The germline CDR1 and CDR2 sequences are MGHDK and SYGVNS. These data belong to a study of T-cell reconstitution after alpha-beta-depleted transplantation in children. Study results and caveats: After one year, T-cell counts and TCRbeta diversity mostly came from new T cells. Alpha-beta T cells about two months after transplant reportedly derived from several hundred expanded graft clones.

Researchers prepared the TCRbeta library using unique molecular identifiers, the study reports. TCRdb analysed the PCR reads with MiXCR anew, one entry per CDR3 protein. This table holds under 850,000 distinct CDR3 sequences, around 14% found once. Here the sequenced sample was PBMCs, taken before TCRalphabeta/CD19-depleted stem cell transplant. The clonotype was recovered from a girl aged 2 to 10 with congenital amegakaryocytic thrombocytopenia, due to receive a stem cell transplant. The chain links TRBV25-1 to TRBJ1-1, with 7 bases matching TRBD1. CDR3 region: CASSGLQGGPEAFF. CDR3 DNA: TGTGCCAGCAGTGGGCTCCAGGGGGGTCCTGAAGCTTTCTTT.